This T cell receptor (beta chain) was sequenced during a study of blood T cell repertoires in COVID-19. Study-wide background: Acute and convalescent COVID-19 samples came from the United States, Italy and Spain. PBMCs, B-cell-depleted T cells, or T cells provided the cDNA or gDNA that made up the material.

V gave up 2 bases and J gave up 5 bases; unmatched junction bases: 6. Germline V CDR1 and CDR2: SGHTA, FQGNSA. CDR3 length: 16 amino acids. Produced via immunoSEQ multiplex PCR; TCRdb's table is partial and in-frame only. Of a few hundred thousand clones detected, about 89% appear once; the ten largest clones hold over 2%. Input material: peripheral blood. The chain couples TRBV7-2 to TRBJ1-4; TRBD1 aligns across 9 bases. The clonotype was recovered from a woman between 50 and 59 years old with acute or convalescent COVID-19. This chain's CDR3 is CASSLYRGRMNEKLFF. The CDR3 coding sequence is TGTGCCAGCAGCTTATACAGGGGGCGAATGAATGAAAAACTGTTTTTT.